This TCR beta chain came from a study of blood T cell repertoires in COVID-19. Overall study context: From T cells, B-cell-depleted T cells, or PBMCs came the material, which was cDNA or gDNA.

As handled by the study authors: Using reference gene primer amplification, nucleated cell counts were estimated. Some clones are missing from TCRdb's copy, which holds only in-frame ones; the method was immunoSEQ multiplex PCR. Clone size and V and J calls were adopted from that table, with D and trimming inferred from the DNA. The table shows almost 250,000 clones, with roughly 85% occurring only once. Participant ages covered roughly 18 to 89 years across 25 or so US areas. Participant reports of clinical history set cohort assignment. The CDR3 runs to 14 residues. V lost 7 bases, J lost 0 bases, and 10 bases lay in between. Germline CDR1 reads SGHAT; CDR2 reads FQNNGV.

Sequencing was carried out using PBMCs or T cells enriched from blood (not recorded which). The receptor's source is a woman between 50 and 59 years old with acute COVID-19. The chain couples TRBV11-2 to TRBJ2-1; D is ambiguous. In DNA, the CDR3 is TGTGCCAGCACCCGAGGAAGCTCCTACAATGAGCAGTTCTTC. Its translation: CASTRGSSYNEQFF.